Below, 24 T cell receptor beta chains from the same sample are listed, as sequenced in a study of identifying expanded T cells in peripheral blood. The assay was immunoSEQ multiplex PCR, and TCRdb's table has in-frame clones only and misses some. Among around 82,000 clones listed, roughly 84% were seen once. Sequencing used blood. The receptors derive from a person aged 18 to 75 in good health.

The rearrangement uses TRBV18 and TRBJ2-4; 9 positions agree with TRBD1. The CDR3 length is 15 residues. Germline assignment: CDR1 KGHSH and CDR2 LQKENI. With V trimmed by 2 bases and J by 5 bases, 4 bases remained unmatched. The CDR3 DNA reads as TGTGCCAGCTCACCAACCCGGGACAGGGAAAACATTCAGTACTTC. It translates to CASSPTRDRENIQYF. Looking up the rest from reference TRBV18 and TRBJ2-4 gives the full variable domain: NAGVMQNPRHLVRRRGQEARLRCSPMKGHSHVYWYRQLPEEGLKFMVYLQKENIIDESGMPKERFSAEFPKEGPSILRIQQVVRGDSAAYFCASSPTRDRENIQYFGAGTRLSVL.

In this sample, this clone turned up once. CDR3 in DNA: TGTGCCAGCGGACTAGCGGTGAGGAATGAGCAGTTCTTC. Residues: CASGLAVRNEQFF. The chain is built from TRBV28 and TRBJ2-1; 10 bases map to TRBD2. Per germline, CDR1 MDHEN and CDR2 SYDVKM. The CDR3 runs 13 residues. V dropped 8 bases and J dropped 7; count of bases not matched to a gene: 5. Using reference TRBV28 and TRBJ2-1 for the parts outside the CDR3, the full variable domain is DVKVTQSSRYLVKRTGEKVFLECVQDMDHENMFWYRQDPGLGLRLIYFSYDVKMKEKGDIPEGYSVSREKKERFSLILESASTNQTSMYLCASGLAVRNEQFFGPGTRLTVL.

V is TRBV6-4 and J is TRBJ2-3; TRBD1 might be the D (6 bases). Germline CDR1 reads MRHNA; CDR2 reads SNTAGT. CDR3 length: 13 residues. Trimming took off 10 bases at V and 2 bases at J, with 13 bases between the two ends. The CDR3 is CATSGAPTDTQYF. The CDR3 DNA sequence: TGTGCCACCTCAGGGGCGCCCACAGATACGCAGTATTTT.

This chain joins TRBV28 and TRBJ1-2; no definite D call. V lost 6 bases, J lost 2 bases, and 16 bases lay in between. CDR3 length: 15 residues. The germline CDR1 and CDR2 sequences are MDHEN and SYDVKM. This CDR3 is CASRELIRTNYGYTF. CDR3 nucleotides: TGTGCCAGCAGGGAACTAATCCGAACCAACTATGGCTACACCTTC.

This chain connects TRBV4-2 to TRBJ2-5, with TRBD2 matching 11 bases. The CDR3 runs to 16 residues. Germline CDR1 and CDR2: LGHNA and YNFKEQ. V was clipped by 5 bases and J by 2 bases; unmatched bases: 7. CDR3 residues: CASSSFSGGAQETQYF. CDR3 bases: TGTGCCAGCAGCTCGTTTAGCGGGGGGGCTCAAGAGACCCAGTACTTC.

The count of this clone is one. The J gene is TRBJ1-3, the V gene TRBV28, with D hard to call. This CDR3 is 13 amino acids long. V lost 7 bases, J lost 8 bases, and 15 bases lay in between. The germline CDR1 and CDR2 sequences are MDHEN and SYDVKM. CDR3: CASTRTNPDTIYF. For the CDR3, the DNA is TGTGCCAGCACCCGGACGAACCCGGACACCATATATTTT.

The gene calls are TRBV18 and TRBJ2-2, with 9 bases that match TRBD1. The CDR3 is 17 residues long. Trimming removed 6 bases from V and 2 bases from J; junction bases left unmatched: 10. Germline values: CDR1 KGHSH, CDR2 LQKENI. CDR3 in DNA: TGTGCCAGCTCGCCGCTGACAGGGGGACTTAACACCGGGGAGCTGTTTTTT. It encodes CASSPLTGGLNTGELFF.

The CDR3 region is CATHALGTQYF. In nucleotides, the CDR3 is TGTGCCACCCACGCCCTGGGGACCCAGTACTTC. This chain joins TRBV28 and TRBJ2-5; D gene uncertain. Trimming pared 10 bases from V and 7 bases from J, leaving 13 bases between. Germline V gene lookup returns CDR1 MDHEN and CDR2 SYDVKM. There are 11 residues in the CDR3.

The chain couples TRBV7-2 to TRBJ1-2; D perhaps matches TRBD1 (5 bases). Germline CDR1 reads SGHTA; CDR2 reads FQGNSA. The CDR3 runs to 14 residues. V lost 1 base and J 4 bases, leaving 10 bases between the germline ends. The CDR3 reads CASSLDSGGYGYTF. The CDR3 bases are TGTGCCAGCAGCTTAGACTCCGGGGGCTATGGCTACACCTTC.

The CDR3 DNA follows: TGTGCCAGCAGCCCTGGGGGTAGCGGGGCCTACGAGCAGTACTTC. Protein: CASSPGGSGAYEQYF. This chain connects TRBV11-2 to TRBJ2-7; 8 bases match TRBD2. V dropped 5 bases and J dropped 2; count of bases not matched to a gene: 8. Germline V gives CDR1 SGHAT, CDR2 FQNNGV. This CDR3 comprises 15 residues. The full variable domain, in which reference TRBV11-2 and TRBJ2-7 provide the parts outside the CDR3, is EAGVAQSPRYKIIEKRQSVAFWCNPISGHATLYWYQQILGQGPKLLIQFQNNGVVDDSQLPKDRFSAERLKGVDSTLKIQPAKLEDSAVYLCASSPGGSGAYEQYFGPGTRLTVT.

This clone was recorded a few times. The chain combines TRBV2 with TRBJ1-2, with D unclear. CDR1 is SNHLY and CDR2 is FYNNEI in the germline V gene. CDR3 length equals 12 residues. Trimming removed 6 bases from V and 8 bases from J, with 13 bases in between. CDR3 nucleotides: TGTGCCAGCAGAGTCCAGGAGAGGGGCTACACCTTC. The encoded protein is CASRVQERGYTF.

J is TRBJ1-3 and V is TRBV14; D remains unclear. CDR3 length: 15 residues. CDR1 and CDR2 (germline): SGHDN, FVKESK. Trimming left V 0 bases short and J 4 bases short, with 10 bases between. DNA for the CDR3: TGTGCCAGCAGCCAAGATCGCCACTCCGGAAACACCATATATTTT. Residues: CASSQDRHSGNTIYF. The entire variable domain, with the rest obtained from reference TRBV14 and TRBJ1-3, is as follows: EAGVTQFPSHSVIEKGQTVTLRCDPISGHDNLYWYRRVMGKEIKFLLHFVKESKQDESGMPNNRFLAERTGGTYSTLKVQPAELEDSGVYFCASSQDRHSGNTIYFGEGSWLTVV.

The chain carries TRBV7-2 and TRBJ1-1; D not certain. Germline lookup yields CDR1 SGHTA and CDR2 FQGNSA. This CDR3 has 13 amino acids. Trimming pared 7 bases from V and 0 bases from J, leaving 9 bases between. CDR3: CASTRRMNTEAFF. The CDR3 region has the DNA TGTGCCAGCACCCGGCGGATGAACACTGAAGCTTTCTTT.

The sample holds one count of this clone. J is TRBJ2-5 and V is TRBV7-8; D might be TRBD1 or TRBD2, each matching 6 bases. The CDR3 has 16 amino acids. Germline V gives CDR1 SGHVS, CDR2 FQNEAQ. Deletions cut 4 bases from V and 5 bases from J, with 20 bases between. The CDR3 spells CASSSRTRGDRETQYF. In DNA form, the CDR3 reads TGTGCCAGCAGCTCCCGGACAAGGGGGGATCGGGAGACCCAGTACTTC.

The sample holds one count of this clone. The genes are TRBV19 and TRBJ2-3, with 8 bases lining up with TRBD2. V lost 3 bases and J lost 0; bases outside the gene matches: 5. Germline V lookup: CDR1 LNHDA, CDR2 SQIVND (reference sequence). The CDR3 contains 16 residues. CDR3 nucleotides: TGTGCCAGTAGTATGCCAGCGGGAGTTAGCACAGATACGCAGTATTTT. This gives the protein CASSMPAGVSTDTQYF.

The chain links TRBV6-5 to TRBJ2-7; 11 positions agree with TRBD1. Germline-derived CDR1 and CDR2 are MNHEY and SVGAGI. The ends lost 2 bases at V and 3 bases at J; junction bases unmatched: 3. The CDR3 has 15 amino acids. CDR3 in amino acids: CASSYAGTGGYEQYF. CDR3 DNA: TGTGCCAGCAGTTACGCGGGGACAGGGGGCTACGAGCAGTACTTC.

This clone has just one count. The rearrangement joins TRBV29-1 to TRBJ1-2, with no clear D. This CDR3 is 10 amino acids long. The germline V gene has CDR1 SQVTM and CDR2 ANQGSEA. V was cut by 0 bases and J by 7 bases, with 3 bases left in between. DNA for the CDR3: TGCAGCGTTGAAGAGGTTGGCTACACCTTC. The encoded protein is CSVEEVGYTF.

The V gene is TRBV5-6, the J gene TRBJ1-5; 8 nucleotides agree with TRBD1. The ends lost 3 bases at V and 9 bases at J; junction bases unmatched: 14. CDR1 and CDR2 (germline): SGHDT, YYEEEE. The length of the CDR3 is 16 residues. The CDR3 region is CASSSGQGMGLGPQHF. Written as DNA, the CDR3 is TGTGCCAGCAGCTCTGGACAGGGCATGGGACTGGGGCCCCAGCATTTT.

The chain is built from TRBV13 and TRBJ1-4; 8 nucleotides match TRBD1. Germline trimming cut 0 bases from V and 8 bases from J; bases unmatched to any gene: 8. CDR1 and CDR2 (germline): PRHDT, FYEKMQ (reference sequence). This CDR3 region has 16 residues. The CDR3 nucleotides read TGTGCCAGCAGCTTAGGAACAGGGGGAGGATCCGAAAAACTGTTTTTT. As protein: CASSLGTGGGSEKLFF.

The rearrangement links TRBV9 to TRBJ2-2, with TRBD1 identical over 10 bases. This CDR3 is built from 16 residues. Per germline, CDR1 SGDLS and CDR2 YYNGEE. Trimming cost V 0 bases and J 6 bases; bases outside gene matches: 5. The CDR3 DNA sequence: TGTGCCAGCAGCGTAGAACGGGACAGGGGACCCGGGGAGCTGTTTTTT. Its translation is CASSVERDRGPGELFF.

The rearrangement links TRBV11-2 to TRBJ2-5, with 7 bases that match TRBD2. Germline assignment: CDR1 SGHAT and CDR2 FQNNGV. CDR3 length equals 14 residues. V gave up 0 bases and J gave up 4 bases; unmatched junction bases: 2. In DNA form, the CDR3 reads TGTGCCAGCAGCTTAGACGGGAGGCTAGAGACCCAGTACTTC. Its protein product is CASSLDGRLETQYF.

This clone was detected ten times or more. CDR3 region: CASSSTGNSGELFF. DNA of the CDR3: TGTGCCAGCAGCTCGACAGGGAATAGCGGGGAGCTGTTTTTT. The V gene is TRBV11-1, the J gene TRBJ2-2; 7 nucleotides align to TRBD1. CDR3 length equals 14 residues. Germline V CDR1 and CDR2: SGHAT, FQDESV (reference sequence). The trim removed 4 bases at V and 7 bases at J, leaving 6 bases unmatched.

V is TRBV7-2 and J is TRBJ2-3, with D possibly matching TRBD2 (6 bases). CDR1 SGHTA and CDR2 FQGNSA come from the germline V gene. Trimming took 2 bases from V and 0 from J, leaving 18 bases between them. The CDR3 is made up of 18 amino acids. The CDR3 is CASSLLDGRRGSTDTQYF. The CDR3 nucleotides are TGTGCCAGCAGCTTACTAGACGGGAGACGAGGAAGCACAGATACGCAGTATTTT. Using reference TRBV7-2 and TRBJ2-3 for the parts outside the CDR3, the full variable domain is GAGVSQSPSNKVTEKGKDVELRCDPISGHTALYWYRQSLGQGLEFLIYFQGNSAPDKSGLPSDRFSAERTGGSVSTLTIQRTQQEDSAVYLCASSLLDGRRGSTDTQYFGPGTRLTVL.

Only a few counts were recorded for this clone. This rearrangement joins TRBV7-6 to TRBJ1-3; no definite D call. V was clipped by 1 base and J by 0 bases, with 4 bases between them. Germline CDR1 reads SGHVS; CDR2 reads FNYEAQ. The CDR3 has 14 amino acids. The CDR3 DNA reads as TGTGCCAGCAGCTTAGGAGTCTCTGGAAACACCATATATTTT. This encodes CASSLGVSGNTIYF.